The rows below give T cell receptor beta chains drawn from one sample of a study of blood T cell repertoires in COVID-19. Produced via immunoSEQ multiplex PCR; TCRdb's table is partial and in-frame only. The data contain under 150,000 clones, about 81% of them singletons. Sequencing was done on a sample of PBMCs or T cells enriched from blood (not recorded which). These receptors were collected from a man between 35 and 55 years old with acute COVID-19. Each CDR3 is given with its conserved first and last residue. A D gene is named only where the DNA matches it firmly. Only some rows state a clone size, as once, few, many or a class for expanded clones.

D	V	J	size	CDR3	DNA
TRBD2	TRBV5-6	TRBJ2-2	NA	CASSLPAGPYTGELFF	TGTGCCAGCAGCTTGCCAGCGGGGCCATACACCGGGGAGCTGTTTTTT
NA	TRBV24-1	TRBJ1-6	few	CATSTNLPIRGEDSPLHF	TGTGCCACCAGCACTAATTTACCCATCAGGGGCGAGGATTCACCCCTCCACTTT
TRBD1	TRBV3-1/TRBV3-2	TRBJ2-1	NA	CASSLTGGSYNEQFF	TGTGCCAGCAGCCTAACAGGGGGCTCCTACAATGAGCAGTTCTTC
TRBD1	TRBV3-1/TRBV3-2	TRBJ1-2	NA	CASSLETGGYTF	TGTGCCAGCAGCCTAGAGACAGGGGGCTACACCTTC
NA	TRBV30	TRBJ1-2	NA	CAWSFDTYGYTF	TGTGCCTGGAGTTTCGACACCTATGGCTACACCTTC
NA	TRBV6-6	TRBJ2-1	NA	CASSYGGSLNEQFF	TGTGCCAGCAGTTACGGAGGATCCCTCAATGAGCAGTTCTTC
NA	TRBV30	TRBJ1-6	NA	CAWSRSNSPLHF	TGTGCCTGGAGCCGTAGTAATTCACCCCTCCACTTT
TRBD2	TRBV18	TRBJ2-2	NA	CASSPLLAGGSTGELFF	TGTGCCAGCTCACCTCTACTAGCGGGGGGCTCCACCGGGGAGCTGTTTTTT
NA	TRBV5-1	TRBJ2-2	once	CASSLAGRQGHTGELFF	TGCGCCAGCAGCTTGGCCGGGCGGCAGGGCCACACCGGGGAGCTGTTTTTT
NA	TRBV28	TRBJ2-3	NA	CASSLARHQRQYF	TGTGCCAGCAGTTTGGCCCGACACCAAAGGCAGTATTTT
NA	TRBV14	TRBJ1-2	few	CASSTRHGGVNGYTF	TGTGCCAGCAGCACACGACATGGGGGCGTTAATGGCTACACCTTC
NA	TRBV19	TRBJ2-3	NA	CASSIGPWRRSSGVADTQYF	TGTGCCAGTAGTATAGGGCCCTGGCGACGGAGTAGTGGAGTGGCAGATACGCAGTATTTT
TRBD2	TRBV19	TRBJ2-1	NA	CASSIAGGLAVYNEQFF	TGTGCCAGTAGTATAGCAGGGGGACTAGCGGTTTACAATGAGCAGTTCTTC
NA	TRBV28	TRBJ1-4	NA	CASSFVDSLGEKLFF	TGTGCCAGCAGTTTTGTCGACAGCCTGGGGGAAAAACTGTTTTTT
NA	TRBV3-1/TRBV3-2	TRBJ1-3	NA	CASSPVDRDGNTIYF	TGTGCCAGCAGCCCCGTGGACAGAGATGGAAACACCATATATTTT
NA	TRBV19	TRBJ2-5	NA	CASRAAGPQETQYF	TGTGCCAGTAGAGCGGCGGGACCCCAAGAGACCCAGTACTTC
TRBD1	TRBV5-1	TRBJ2-7	NA	CASSPSGTGTYEQYF	TGCGCCAGCAGCCCCTCCGGGACAGGGACCTACGAGCAGTACTTC
NA	TRBV7-9	TRBJ2-1	NA	CASTFSRTVLYNEQFF	TGTGCCAGCACCTTTTCTAGGACAGTACTTTACAATGAGCAGTTCTTC
NA	TRBV24-1	TRBJ2-5	NA	CATSDRNQETQYF	TGTGCCACCAGTGACAGGAACCAAGAGACCCAGTACTTC
NA	TRBV2	TRBJ1-1	NA	CASSLQGMTEAFF	TGTGCCAGCAGCCTACAGGGTATGACTGAAGCTTTCTTT
NA	TRBV5-1	TRBJ1-2	NA	CASRWGLNYGYTF	TGCGCCAGCCGGTGGGGCTTGAACTATGGCTACACCTTC
NA	TRBV9	TRBJ1-6	NA	CASSSEPRDNSPLHF	TGTGCCAGCAGCTCAGAGCCGAGGGATAATTCACCCCTCCACTTT
TRBD1	TRBV29-1	TRBJ1-5	NA	CSVPGTGGQPQHF	TGCAGCGTTCCCGGGACAGGGGGTCAGCCCCAGCATTTT
NA	TRBV27	TRBJ2-1	NA	CASSLGLPNDEQFF	TGTGCCAGCAGTTTAGGGCTACCCAACGATGAGCAGTTCTTC
NA	TRBV5-4	TRBJ1-6	NA	CASSLDRNSPLHF	TGTGCCAGCAGCTTGGACAGGAATTCACCCCTCCACTTT
NA	TRBV27	TRBJ2-7	NA	CASTSKGVGYEQYF	TGTGCCAGCACCTCTAAGGGAGTCGGGTACGAGCAGTACTTC
NA	TRBV10-1	TRBJ2-1	NA	CASSPGFYNEQFF	TGCGCCAGCAGTCCGGGGTTCTACAATGAGCAGTTCTTC
NA	TRBV9	TRBJ1-2	NA	CASSPSNYGYTF	TGTGCCAGCAGCCCCTCCAACTATGGCTACACCTTC
TRBD2	TRBV3-1/TRBV3-2	TRBJ2-3	NA	CASSQNAGGPPYTDTQYF	TGTGCCAGCAGCCAGAATGCGGGAGGACCACCTTACACAGATACGCAGTATTTT
NA	TRBV6-5	TRBJ2-2	NA	CASSFVASGELFF	TGTGCCAGTAGCTTTGTTGCGAGCGGGGAGCTGTTTTTT
TRBD1	TRBV5-3	TRBJ1-1	NA	CARRGQGKVTEAFF	TGTGCCAGAAGGGGACAGGGGAAAGTCACTGAAGCTTTCTTT
TRBD1	TRBV7-3	TRBJ1-1	NA	CASSLTGGTTEAFF	TGTGCCAGCAGCTTGACAGGGGGCACCACTGAAGCTTTCTTT
NA	TRBV5-1	TRBJ2-5	NA	CASSLNGPLRETQYF	TGCGCCAGCAGCTTGAATGGCCCTCTGAGGGAGACCCAGTACTTC
NA	TRBV27	TRBJ2-5	NA	CASSPGPVQETQYF	TGTGCCAGCAGTCCTGGCCCTGTACAAGAGACCCAGTACTTC
TRBD2	TRBV19	TRBJ2-1	NA	CASSIGGGLSYNEQFF	TGTGCCAGTAGTATTGGCGGGGGGCTCTCCTACAATGAGCAGTTCTTC
NA	TRBV19	TRBJ2-4	few	CASNPGYLAKNIQYF	TGTGCCTCCAATCCAGGATACTTAGCCAAAAACATTCAGTACTTC
TRBD1	TRBV2	TRBJ2-5	NA	CASSFQGAETQYF	TGTGCCAGCAGTTTCCAGGGGGCTGAGACCCAGTACTTC
NA	TRBV30	TRBJ2-2	NA	CASRGVRSLTGELFF	TGTGCCTCCAGGGGAGTAAGGTCTTTAACCGGGGAGCTGTTTTTT
NA	TRBV9	TRBJ2-3	NA	CASSVVSTGLDTQYF	TGTGCCAGCAGCGTAGTCTCGACAGGCCTCGATACGCAGTATTTT
NA	TRBV28	TRBJ1-5	NA	CATLFPQGWNQPQHF	TGTGCCACCTTGTTCCCACAGGGTTGGAATCAGCCCCAGCATTTT
TRBD1	TRBV19	TRBJ1-5	NA	CASSLGTGGNQPQHF	TGTGCCAGTAGCCTCGGGACAGGGGGCAATCAGCCCCAGCATTTT
NA	TRBV10-3	TRBJ2-5	once	CAISQTMTAAMETQYF	TGTGCCATCAGTCAGACCATGACTGCCGCCATGGAGACCCAGTACTTC
NA	TRBV7-2	TRBJ2-1	NA	CASSGDSLGEQFF	TGTGCCAGCAGCGGGGACTCTCTCGGGGAGCAGTTCTTC
NA	TRBV10-1	TRBJ2-7	NA	CASSDKRLGHEQYF	TGCGCCAGCAGTGATAAGAGGTTGGGGCACGAGCAGTACTTC
TRBD2	TRBV19	TRBJ2-3	NA	CASSKLAGSTDTQYF	TGTGCCAGTAGTAAACTAGCGGGGTCCACAGATACGCAGTATTTT
NA	TRBV28	TRBJ1-1	NA	CASRGTNAEAFF	TGTGCCAGCAGGGGGACTAACGCTGAAGCTTTCTTT
NA	TRBV11-2	TRBJ2-7	NA	CASGWRTYEQYF	TGTGCCAGCGGCTGGAGGACCTACGAGCAGTACTTC
NA	TRBV18	TRBJ1-5	NA	CASSPGSNQPQHF	TGTGCCAGCTCACCAGGGAGTAATCAGCCCCAGCATTTT
NA	TRBV18	TRBJ1-1	few	CASSPGGANTEAFF	TGTGCCAGCTCACCAGGAGGGGCGAACACTGAAGCTTTCTTT